This T cell receptor beta chain was sequenced during a study of T cell repertoires in cytomegalovirus infection. Study observations and caveats: CMV-specific HLA-C-restricted TCR beta clonotypes dominated the ex vivo response.

TCRdb recomputed calls from the reads with MiXCR, one row per CDR3 protein. The repertoire consists of around 120,000 distinct CDR3 sequences, with 8.8% occurring once and the leading ten covering 10%. Trimming took off 10 bases at V and 5 bases at J, with 14 bases between the two ends. Per germline, CDR1 SGHTA and CDR2 FQGNSA. The CDR3 is 12 residues long. In its sample, this clonotype was seen many times. Its matching antigen is unknown. This TCR was sampled from a human donor in good health (CMV status not recorded). Some clones in this sample may be carry-over from other donors' samples. Sequenced: PBMCs. This chain joins TRBV7-2 and TRBJ1-1; no reliable D call. The CDR3 spells CATTDPGTEAFF. CDR3 DNA sequence: TGTGCCACTACGGACCCGGGGACTGAAGCTTTCTTT.